Listed below are T cell receptor beta chains from one sample, sequenced in a study of CD4 T cell repertoires in COVID-19. Clones were sequenced by immunoSEQ multiplex PCR, and TCRdb holds only the in-frame ones, with some missing. The data show 65,000 to 95,000 clones, about four fifths seen once. Sequencing used CD4+ T cells from peripheral blood, obtained after recovery from COVID-19. The source is a human donor who had COVID-19. Each CDR3 is given with its conserved first and last residue. The D gene is left open where the match is weak. Clone size, where shown, is once, few, many, or a class for clones that have expanded.

j_call d_call clone_size cdr3_length v_call cdr3_aa cdr3_nt
TRBJ2-2 - - 15 TRBV10-3 CAISAWVGSAGELFF TGTGCCATCAGTGCGTGGGTGGGGTCGGCCGGGGAGCTGTTTTTT
TRBJ2-5 TRBD2 - 16 TRBV3-1/TRBV3-2 CASTSGSSWPTETQYF TGTGCCAGTACTAGCGGGAGTTCTTGGCCAACCGAGACCCAGTACTTC
TRBJ1-1 - - 13 TRBV27 CASSLNRYTEAFF TGTGCCAGCAGTTTAAACCGGTACACTGAAGCTTTCTTT
TRBJ2-5 - few 14 TRBV15 CATSSRLVQETQYF TGTGCCACCAGCTCTCGACTAGTCCAAGAGACCCAGTACTTC
TRBJ1-3 TRBD1 - 17 TRBV4-1 CASSQAGTGEIGNTIYF TGCGCCAGCAGCCAGGCTGGGACAGGGGAAATAGGAAACACCATATATTTT
TRBJ1-1 - few 14 TRBV6-5 CASSDSVIITEAFF TGTGCCAGCAGTGACTCAGTTATAATCACTGAAGCTTTCTTT
TRBJ2-5 TRBD1 - 14 TRBV28 CASSLTGVGETQYF TGTGCCAGCAGTCTGACAGGGGTCGGAGAGACCCAGTACTTC
TRBJ2-7 - - 13 TRBV28 CASLPGRSYEQYF TGTGCCAGTCTACCCGGGAGATCCTACGAGCAGTACTTC
TRBJ1-5 - - 15 TRBV28 CASPVKSSVNQPQHF TGTGCCAGCCCCGTGAAAAGTTCGGTGAATCAGCCCCAGCATTTT
TRBJ2-7 TRBD1 - 15 TRBV19 CASSSSGTAPYEQYF TGTGCCAGTAGTTCCTCCGGGACAGCACCCTACGAGCAGTACTTC
TRBJ1-4 - few 13 TRBV7-9 CASSRGVNEKLFF TGTGCCAGCAGCCGGGGGGTTAATGAAAAACTGTTTTTT
TRBJ2-4 - - 11 TRBV2 CASSPRNIQYF TGTGCCAGCAGTCCCCGAAACATTCAGTACTTC
TRBJ2-7 - once 14 TRBV6-5 CASSSGPMGDEQYF TGTGCCAGCAGTTCGGGACCTATGGGTGACGAGCAGTACTTC
TRBJ2-7 - - 11 TRBV20-1 CSANKQYEQYF TGCAGTGCTAACAAACAATACGAGCAGTACTTC
TRBJ2-3 TRBD1 - 14 TRBV5-1 CASSTRTGADTQYF TGCGCCAGCAGCACTCGGACAGGGGCAGATACGCAGTATTTT
TRBJ2-2 TRBD2 - 17 TRBV10-3 CAISVNPSGSSTGELFF TGTGCCATCAGTGTTAATCCTAGCGGGAGTAGCACCGGGGAGCTGTTTTTT
TRBJ1-2 - - 14 TRBV2 CASIRLWGVDGYTF TGTGCCAGCATCCGCCTCTGGGGGGTTGATGGCTACACCTTC
TRBJ2-7 - - 16 TRBV3-1/TRBV3-2 CASSQGAARTNYEQYF TGTGCCAGCAGCCAAGGAGCTGCGAGGACAAACTACGAGCAGTACTTC
TRBJ1-3 - - 14 TRBV15 CATRDGISGNTIYF TGTGCCACCCGGGACGGAATCTCTGGAAACACCATATATTTT
TRBJ2-5 - - 12 TRBV19 CASSIGGETQYF TGTGCCAGTAGTATAGGGGGGGAGACCCAGTACTTC
TRBJ2-7 - - 14 TRBV5-4 CASSVQGNLNEQYF TGTGCCAGCAGCGTACAGGGTAACTTGAACGAGCAGTACTTC
TRBJ1-1 - - 13 TRBV5-1 CASCAGVGTEAFF TGCGCCAGCTGTGCGGGTGTTGGGACTGAAGCTTTCTTT
TRBJ1-1 - - 14 TRBV27 CASSTQEMNTEAFF TGTGCCAGCAGTACACAGGAGATGAACACTGAAGCTTTCTTT
TRBJ1-5 - - 15 TRBV14 CASSKGRGSNQPQHF TGTGCCAGCAGCAAAGGACGGGGTAGCAATCAGCCCCAGCATTTT
TRBJ2-1 TRBD2 - 14 TRBV6-5 CASRRGGSYNEQFF TGTGCCAGCAGACGCGGGGGTTCCTACAATGAGCAGTTCTTC
TRBJ1-5 TRBD1 - 13 TRBV5-1 CASRDSPNQPQHF TGCGCCAGTAGGGACAGTCCCAATCAGCCCCAGCATTTT
TRBJ2-3 - - 14 TRBV6-2/TRBV6-3 CASSSAGTSDTQYF TGTGCCAGCAGTTCCGCCGGGACATCAGATACGCAGTATTTT
TRBJ2-7 TRBD2 - 16 TRBV7-2 CASSSSRAGGTNEQYF TGTGCCAGCAGCTCCAGTAGGGCGGGAGGAACGAACGAGCAGTACTTC
TRBJ2-2 - few 13 TRBV12-3/TRBV12-4 CASRPPPTGELFF TGTGCCAGCAGACCCCCCCCTACCGGGGAGCTGTTTTTT
TRBJ1-5 TRBD1 few 15 TRBV5-1 CASSLAGTANQPQHF TGCGCCAGCAGCTTGGCTGGGACAGCAAATCAGCCCCAGCATTTT
TRBJ2-1 - - 16 TRBV19 CASSNLSSTSINEQFF TGTGCCAGTAGTAACCTATCTAGCACATCCATCAATGAGCAGTTCTTC
TRBJ2-5 TRBD1 - 16 TRBV6-5 CASSYSRTGGGETQYF TGTGCCAGCAGTTACTCGAGGACAGGGGGTGGGGAGACCCAGTACTTC
TRBJ1-1 - - 15 TRBV7-2 CASSLRESGRTEAFF TGTGCCAGCAGCTTAAGGGAATCCGGGAGGACTGAAGCTTTCTTT
TRBJ1-4 - - 13 TRBV2 CASSLWGSEKLFF TGTGCCAGCAGCCTGTGGGGCAGCGAAAAACTGTTTTTT
TRBJ1-5 TRBD1 few 15 TRBV28 CASRRTGPSNQPQHF TGTGCCAGCAGACGGACAGGGCCGAGCAATCAGCCCCAGCATTTT
TRBJ2-1 - - 16 TRBV7-8 CASSSGPPYSYNEQFF TGTGCCAGCAGCTCGGGACCACCTTACTCCTACAATGAGCAGTTCTTC
TRBJ2-1 TRBD1 - 13 TRBV3-1/TRBV3-2 CASSQKTGTEQFF TGTGCCAGCAGCCAAAAGACAGGGACTGAGCAGTTCTTC
TRBJ2-1 TRBD2 - 15 TRBV5-1 CASTPQTSDYNEQFF TGCGCCAGCACCCCCCAGACTAGCGACTACAATGAGCAGTTCTTC
TRBJ1-2 - - 14 TRBV7-9 CASSLVVQGDGYTF TGTGCCAGCAGCTTAGTAGTGCAGGGTGATGGCTACACCTTC
TRBJ2-1 - - 13 TRBV10-3 CAITPGLDNEQFF TGTGCCATCACCCCGGGTTTGGACAATGAGCAGTTCTTC
TRBJ1-1 - once 15 TRBV19 CASSMWGGMNTEAFF TGTGCCAGTAGTATGTGGGGGGGCATGAACACTGAAGCTTTCTTT
TRBJ1-4 - - 14 TRBV4-2 CASSPGATNEKLFF TGTGCCAGCAGCCCGGGGGCAACTAATGAAAAACTGTTTTTT
TRBJ1-4 - - 14 TRBV27 CASSFQGPGEKLFF TGTGCCAGCAGTTTTCAGGGGCCCGGTGAAAAACTGTTTTTT
TRBJ1-5 - - 16 TRBV4-1 CASSQEMRAYYQPQHF TGCGCCAGCAGCCAAGAAATGAGGGCATATTATCAGCCCCAGCATTTT
TRBJ1-5 - few 12 TRBV7-2 CASSPSNQPQHF TGTGCCAGCAGCCCATCAAATCAGCCCCAGCATTTT
TRBJ1-1 TRBD1 few 14 TRBV7-9 CASSFAGGNTEAFF TGTGCCAGCAGCTTTGCAGGGGGGAACACTGAAGCTTTCTTT
TRBJ2-2 - - 15 TRBV11-2 CASSRNAGDTGELFF TGTGCCAGCAGCCGTAATGCAGGAGACACCGGGGAGCTGTTTTTT
TRBJ2-7 - once 13 TRBV6-5 CASSKIMSHEQYF TGTGCCAGCAGTAAGATTATGAGTCACGAGCAGTACTTC
TRBJ2-1 TRBD2 - 16 TRBV6-2/TRBV6-3 CASSPDSGRRNNEQFF TGTGCCAGCAGCCCTGATAGCGGGAGAAGGAACAATGAGCAGTTCTTC
TRBJ1-1 TRBD1 once 16 TRBV5-1 CASSVRTGVDQWEAFF TGCGCCAGCAGCGTAAGGACAGGGGTAGATCAGTGGGAAGCTTTCTTT
TRBJ2-7 TRBD2 - 18 TRBV3-1/TRBV3-2 CASSQAPGGSAGGDEQYF TGTGCCAGCAGCCAAGCCCCCGGCGGGAGCGCTGGTGGAGACGAGCAGTACTTC
TRBJ2-1 - once 12 TRBV18 CASSPKGNEQFF TGTGCCAGCTCACCGAAGGGTAATGAGCAGTTCTTC
TRBJ2-7 TRBD2 once 14 TRBV24-1 CATSGNSGTYEQYF TGTGCCACCAGTGGGAATAGCGGGACCTACGAGCAGTACTTC
TRBJ1-4 - - 14 TRBV3-1/TRBV3-2 CASKGGSWREKLFF TGTGCCAGCAAGGGTGGCAGTTGGAGGGAAAAACTGTTTTTT
TRBJ1-5 - - 17 TRBV11-2 CASSTRQGLKGNQPQHF TGTGCCAGCAGCACCCGGCAGGGTTTGAAAGGCAATCAGCCCCAGCATTTT